This T cell receptor beta chain was sequenced for a study of blood T cell repertoires in COVID-19. TCRdb's table, derived via immunoSEQ multiplex PCR, lists solely in-frame clones and lacks some. The top ten clones hold approximately 2.1% of a sample with 100,000 to 150,000 clones, almost 70% of them seen once. CDR3 length: 14 residues. CDR1 is SGHTA, CDR2 FQGNSA, per germline. Trimming shortened V by 5 bases and J by 0 bases, and 11 bases separated the two germline ends. This clone was counted between two and nine times. The TCR originated in a woman between 65 and 79 years old with acute or convalescent COVID-19. V usage is TRBV7-2 and J usage is TRBJ2-7; weak D call: TRBD2 (6 bases). Input material: peripheral blood. The CDR3 nucleotides are TGTGCCAGCAGCCCGGGAGACTACTCCTACGAGCAGTACTTC. As protein: CASSPGDYSYEQYF.